This section outlines one T cell receptor beta chain sequence together with its context. This receptor's antigen is unknown. Base quality data are lacking; no much larger clone is found one base away. In Seattle, one collaborating source enrolled patients while the infection was active and tracked those patients longitudinally over the course of disease. Each collaborating institution followed its own protocols to collect whole blood in K2EDTA tubes. Collaborator samples were shipped for TCRbeta analysis as frozen whole blood, isolated PBMCs, or DNA extracted from either sample type. TCRbeta CDR3 regions were amplified from genomic DNA by means of the immunoSEQ Assay, a bias-controlled multiplex PCR. Processing in the source paper ran as follows. Nucleated cell counts per sample were estimated from amplification of reference gene primers within the assay. Sequence reads were collapsed and filtered to measure the absolute abundance of every unique TCRbeta CDR3 rearrangement. For each sample, productive Simpson clonality was calculated as the square root of Simpson's diversity index over productive rearrangements. TCRdb's version of the immuneACCESS table is confined to in-frame rearrangements and falls short of the full clone set. An unresolved V gene accounts for under half of the shortfall where checked; the remainder is of unknown origin. V, J and clone size are taken as reported in that table, and D and trimming were inferred from the DNA itself. The sample yields about 320,000 clones; about 90% were counted once. The biggest ten clones account for around 10% of the sample.

The data belong to a study of blood T cell repertoires in COVID-19 (dated by TCRdb to 2020 to 2021). Looking at the study overall: Samples from collaborators originated in the United States, Italy and Spain and spanned both the acute and convalescent phases of COVID-19. The prospective study material was composed of cDNA or gDNA derived from T cells, B-cell-depleted T cells, or PBMCs. Deeply sampled blood TCRbeta repertoires from subjects exposed to, actively infected with, or recovered from COVID-19 were included in the dataset. The repertoires were made available in a free public database intended to serve as a resource for research on the immune response to SARS-CoV-2. The samples were drawn from two sources: the first 160 participants of the ongoing ImmuneRACE study, and some 1,300 subjects contributed by 6 global collaborators. Nearly every sample came with metadata listing a de-identified subject ID, COVID-19 status, age in years and sex. Where HLA class I and class II types were available, the types were taken from metadata supplied by the sample provider, not from assay-based typing. The study at large found these results: The quantity of clinical and demographic metadata differed by source and by participant and was supplied without curation.

The CDR3 contains 17 residues, cysteine and phenylalanine counted. Only the CDR3 part of the read is kept: 51 bases, read in frame from the first base. The junction shows trimming of 3 bases on V and 5 bases on J, and the gene matches do not reach 15 bases of it. From the germline V gene, CDR1 is SNHLY and CDR2 is FYNNEI. The clonotype comes from a woman aged 25 to 39 with COVID-19, enrolled during active disease. The sequence joins TRBV2 to TRBJ1-1; the central 7 bases match TRBD1. The specimen sequenced was peripheral blood. The nucleotide sequence reads TGTGCCAGCAGTGAGGCCCACAGGGGCCTATTCGGAACTGAAGCTTTCTTT. Its amino acids are CASSEAHRGLFGTEAFF.